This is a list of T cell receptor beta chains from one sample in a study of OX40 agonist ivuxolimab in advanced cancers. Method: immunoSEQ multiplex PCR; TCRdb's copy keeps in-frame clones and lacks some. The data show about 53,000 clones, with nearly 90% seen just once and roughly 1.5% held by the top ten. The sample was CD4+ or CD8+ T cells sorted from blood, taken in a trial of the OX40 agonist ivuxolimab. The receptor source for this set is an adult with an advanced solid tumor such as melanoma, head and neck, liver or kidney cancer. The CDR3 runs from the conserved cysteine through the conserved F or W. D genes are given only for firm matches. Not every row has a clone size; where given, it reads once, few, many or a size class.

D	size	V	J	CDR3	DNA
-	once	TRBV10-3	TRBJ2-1	CAISARGDEQFF	TGTGCCATCAGTGCGCGAGGGGATGAGCAGTTCTTC
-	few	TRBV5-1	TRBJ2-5	CASSLGIDRFQETQYF	TGCGCCAGCAGCTTGGGTATAGACAGGTTCCAAGAGACCCAGTACTTC
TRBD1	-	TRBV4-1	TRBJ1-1	CASSQTTGTANPVTEAFF	TGCGCCAGCAGCCAAACCACCGGGACAGCAAACCCGGTGACTGAAGCTTTCTTT
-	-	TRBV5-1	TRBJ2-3	CASSDGSTDTQYF	TGCGCCAGCAGCGACGGGAGCACAGATACGCAGTATTTT
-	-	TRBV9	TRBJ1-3	CASSVVPISGNTIYF	TGTGCCAGCAGCGTAGTTCCGATCTCTGGAAACACCATATATTTT
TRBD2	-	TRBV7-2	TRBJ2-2	CASSFRLAGAGTGELFF	TGTGCCAGCAGCTTTCGACTAGCGGGGGCGGGGACCGGGGAGCTGTTTTTT
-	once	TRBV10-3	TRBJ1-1	CAIGTRGHTEAFF	TGTGCCATCGGAACCAGGGGCCACACTGAAGCTTTCTTT
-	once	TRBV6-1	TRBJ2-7	CASSLNPPTYEQYF	TGTGCCAGCAGTCTCAACCCTCCCACCTACGAGCAGTACTTC
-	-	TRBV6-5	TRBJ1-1	CASSYSNRMNTEAFF	TGTGCCAGCAGTTACTCGAACAGAATGAACACTGAAGCTTTCTTT
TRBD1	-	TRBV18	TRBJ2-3	CASSRRQGGSTDTQYF	TGTGCCAGCTCACGTAGACAGGGGGGCAGCACAGATACGCAGTATTTT
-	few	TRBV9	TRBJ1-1	CASSRMNTEAFF	TGTGCCAGCAGTAGGATGAACACTGAAGCTTTCTTT
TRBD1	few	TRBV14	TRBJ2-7	CASSLTGAPSYEQYF	TGTGCCAGCAGCCTTACAGGGGCCCCCTCCTACGAGCAGTACTTC
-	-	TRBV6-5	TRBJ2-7	CASRKAQSSYEQYF	TGTGCCAGCAGGAAAGCGCAAAGCTCCTACGAGCAGTACTTC
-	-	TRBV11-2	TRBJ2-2	CASSLDPGVVGELFF	TGTGCCAGCAGCTTAGATCCAGGGGTGGTAGGGGAGCTGTTTTTT
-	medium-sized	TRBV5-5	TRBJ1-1	CASSLGRREDTEAFF	TGTGCCAGCAGCTTGGGACGGCGGGAGGACACTGAAGCTTTCTTT
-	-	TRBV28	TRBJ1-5	CASRTGGGGSNQPQHF	TGTGCCAGCAGGACTGGCGGGGGCGGGAGCAATCAGCCCCAGCATTTT
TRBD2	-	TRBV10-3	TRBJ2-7	CAIRKGTSGRAGDEQYF	TGTGCCATCAGGAAAGGGACTAGCGGGAGGGCCGGGGACGAGCAGTACTTC